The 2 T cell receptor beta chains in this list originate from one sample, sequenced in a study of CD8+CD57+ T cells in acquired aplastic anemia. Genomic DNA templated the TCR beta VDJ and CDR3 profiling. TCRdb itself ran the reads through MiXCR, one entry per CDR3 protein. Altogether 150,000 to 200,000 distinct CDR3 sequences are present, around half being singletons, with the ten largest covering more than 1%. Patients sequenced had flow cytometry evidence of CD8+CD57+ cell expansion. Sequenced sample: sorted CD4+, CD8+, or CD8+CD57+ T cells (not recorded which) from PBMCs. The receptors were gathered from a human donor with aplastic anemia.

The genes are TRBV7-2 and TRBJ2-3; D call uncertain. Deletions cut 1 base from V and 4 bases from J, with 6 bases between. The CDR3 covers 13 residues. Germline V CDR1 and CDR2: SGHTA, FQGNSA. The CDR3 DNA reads TGTGCCAGCAGCTTAGTTGGCTCAGATACGCAGTATTTT. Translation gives CASSLVGSDTQYF. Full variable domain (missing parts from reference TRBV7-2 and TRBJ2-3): GAGVSQSPSNKVTEKGKDVELRCDPISGHTALYWYRQSLGQGLEFLIYFQGNSAPDKSGLPSDRFSAERTGGSVSTLTIQRTQQEDSAVYLCASSLVGSDTQYFGPGTRLTVL.

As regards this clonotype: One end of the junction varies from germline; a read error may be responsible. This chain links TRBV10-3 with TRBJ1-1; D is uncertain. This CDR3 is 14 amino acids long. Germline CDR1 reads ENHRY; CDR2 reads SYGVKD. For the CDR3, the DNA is TGTGCCAGCAGTGAGGTTCGGATCAACACTGAAGCTTTCTTT. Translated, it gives CASSEVRINTEAFF.